The source of this T cell receptor (beta chain) is a study of early T cells in non-severe SARS-CoV-2 infection. Notes on the study in general: Matching against VDJdb likely underestimated virus-specific expansions, favoring anti-spike CD8.

The CDR3 runs to 15 residues. Trimming stripped 3 bases from V and 5 bases from J, with 14 bases between. Germline V lookup: CDR1 KGHSH, CDR2 LQKENI. TCRdb ran MiXCR on the 5' RACE reads and lists one entry per CDR3 protein. The data show 25,000 to 35,000 distinct CDR3 sequences, more than 5% seen once. This clonotype was found many times. Its antigen is undetermined. The J gene is TRBJ2-1, the V gene TRBV18, with a weak D call TRBD2 (5 bases). Specimen: whole blood. This TCR derives from an adult who was a healthcare worker with PCR-confirmed SARS-CoV-2 infection or an uninfected control (not recorded which). CDR3 loop: CASSPRLAGDNEQFF. The CDR3 nucleotides are TGTGCCAGCTCACCCCGGCTAGCTGGCGACAATGAGCAGTTCTTC.